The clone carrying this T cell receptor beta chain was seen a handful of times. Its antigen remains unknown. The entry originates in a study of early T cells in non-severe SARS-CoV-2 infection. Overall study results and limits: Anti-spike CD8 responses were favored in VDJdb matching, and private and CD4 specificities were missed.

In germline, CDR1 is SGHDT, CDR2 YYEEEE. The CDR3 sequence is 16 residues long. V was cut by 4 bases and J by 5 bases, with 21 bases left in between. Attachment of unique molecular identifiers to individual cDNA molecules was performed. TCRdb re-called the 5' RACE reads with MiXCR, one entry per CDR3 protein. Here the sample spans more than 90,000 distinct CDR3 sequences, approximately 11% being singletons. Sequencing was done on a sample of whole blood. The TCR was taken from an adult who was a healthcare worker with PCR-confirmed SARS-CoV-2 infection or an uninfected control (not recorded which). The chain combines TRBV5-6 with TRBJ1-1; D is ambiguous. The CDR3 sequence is CASSPGDELVETEAFF. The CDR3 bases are TGTGCCAGCAGCCCCGGTGACGAGTTAGTTGAGACTGAAGCTTTCTTT.